These T cell receptor beta chains were read from a single sample in a study of blood T cell repertoires in COVID-19. Only in-frame clones appear in the TCRdb table, and some are missing; sequencing was by immunoSEQ multiplex PCR. Altogether 150,000 to 200,000 clones are present, roughly nine tenths being singletons, with the ten largest covering around 1.3%. The specimen sequenced was PBMCs or T cells enriched from blood (not recorded which). All receptors derive from a human donor with acute COVID-19. The donor label of this sample is uncertain. The CDR3 runs from the conserved cysteine through the conserved F or W. The D gene is left open where the match is weak. The listing skips clone size in some rows; elsewhere it reads once, few, many or a size class.

v_call: TRBV5-6
clone_size: .
d_call: .
j_call: TRBJ1-2
cdr3_aa: CASSFTNNGYTF
cdr3_nt: TGTGCCAGCAGCTTCACAAACAATGGCTACACCTTC

v_call: TRBV4-1
clone_size: few
d_call: .
j_call: TRBJ2-7
cdr3_aa: CASSQGGRGAYEQYF
cdr3_nt: TGCGCCAGCAGCCAAGGGGGCAGGGGGGCCTACGAGCAGTACTTC

v_call: TRBV9
clone_size: .
d_call: TRBD1
j_call: TRBJ1-1
cdr3_aa: CASSPPTGTDEAFF
cdr3_nt: TGTGCCAGCAGCCCCCCGACAGGGACCGATGAAGCTTTCTTT

v_call: TRBV9
clone_size: .
d_call: TRBD2
j_call: TRBJ2-1
cdr3_aa: CASGKRGGEQFF
cdr3_nt: TGTGCCAGCGGAAAGCGGGGGGGAGAGCAGTTCTTC

v_call: TRBV7-3
clone_size: .
d_call: TRBD1
j_call: TRBJ2-2
cdr3_aa: CASNSPTGQAVGELFF
cdr3_nt: TGTGCCAGCAACTCCCCGACCGGACAGGCCGTCGGGGAGCTGTTTTTT

v_call: TRBV7-9
clone_size: .
d_call: TRBD1
j_call: TRBJ1-2
cdr3_aa: CASSLASGTGRGTNYGYTF
cdr3_nt: TGTGCCAGCAGCTTAGCATCCGGGACAGGGAGGGGGACTAACTATGGCTACACCTTC

v_call: TRBV2
clone_size: .
d_call: TRBD1
j_call: TRBJ2-2
cdr3_aa: CASRARTGEEPNTGELFF
cdr3_nt: TGTGCCAGCAGGGCCCGGACAGGGGAAGAGCCGAACACCGGGGAGCTGTTTTTT

v_call: TRBV11-2
clone_size: .
d_call: .
j_call: TRBJ1-1
cdr3_aa: CASSPSRGMYTEAFF
cdr3_nt: TGTGCCAGCAGCCCAAGCAGGGGCATGTACACTGAAGCTTTCTTT

v_call: TRBV7-2
clone_size: .
d_call: TRBD1
j_call: TRBJ1-6
cdr3_aa: CASSQDRGSSPLHF
cdr3_nt: TGTGCCAGCAGCCAGGACAGGGGGAGTTCACCCCTCCACTTT

v_call: TRBV1
clone_size: .
d_call: .
j_call: TRBJ2-5
cdr3_aa: CTSSQESRGGHKTRISGTQYF
cdr3_nt: TGCACCAGCAGCCAAGAATCGCGGGGGGGCCACAAGACCCGGATCTCAGGGACCCAGTACTTC

v_call: TRBV7-9
clone_size: .
d_call: TRBD1
j_call: TRBJ1-1
cdr3_aa: CASSLVPGQGINTEAFF
cdr3_nt: TGTGCCAGCAGCCTCGTCCCGGGACAGGGAATAAACACTGAAGCTTTCTTT

v_call: TRBV15
clone_size: .
d_call: .
j_call: TRBJ2-3
cdr3_aa: CATSRFPGFYVNTQYF
cdr3_nt: TGTGCCACCAGCAGATTCCCGGGGTTTTACGTCAATACGCAGTATTTT

v_call: TRBV5-6
clone_size: .
d_call: TRBD1
j_call: TRBJ2-1
cdr3_aa: CASSRGQVEQFF
cdr3_nt: TGTGCCAGCAGCAGGGGACAGGTTGAGCAGTTCTTC

v_call: TRBV5-6
clone_size: .
d_call: .
j_call: TRBJ1-5
cdr3_aa: CASSPRGNSNQPQHF
cdr3_nt: TGTGCCAGCAGCCCCAGGGGAAATAGCAATCAGCCCCAGCATTTT

v_call: TRBV7-3
clone_size: .
d_call: .
j_call: TRBJ2-2
cdr3_aa: CASSLGYTGELFF
cdr3_nt: TGTGCCAGCAGCTTAGGCTACACCGGGGAGCTGTTTTTT

v_call: TRBV24-1
clone_size: .
d_call: .
j_call: TRBJ1-1
cdr3_aa: CATSEGANTEAFF
cdr3_nt: TGTGCCACCAGTGAGGGGGCGAACACTGAAGCTTTCTTT

v_call: TRBV7-9
clone_size: .
d_call: TRBD1
j_call: TRBJ1-2
cdr3_aa: CASSWTRDRGGGYTF
cdr3_nt: TGTGCCAGCAGCTGGACCCGGGACAGGGGGGGTGGCTACACCTTC

v_call: TRBV5-8
clone_size: .
d_call: .
j_call: TRBJ2-7
cdr3_aa: CASTAIGQPSNEQYF
cdr3_nt: TGTGCCAGCACTGCTATAGGACAGCCCTCCAATGAGCAGTACTTC

v_call: TRBV4-1
clone_size: .
d_call: .
j_call: TRBJ1-2
cdr3_aa: CASSQAGQNYGYTF
cdr3_nt: TGCGCCAGCAGCCAAGCCGGACAGAACTATGGCTACACCTTC

v_call: TRBV4-3
clone_size: .
d_call: .
j_call: TRBJ1-1
cdr3_aa: CASSQDWARDTEAFF
cdr3_nt: TGCGCCAGCAGCCAAGATTGGGCCAGGGACACTGAAGCTTTCTTT

v_call: TRBV4-2
clone_size: .
d_call: TRBD2
j_call: TRBJ2-7
cdr3_aa: CASSQATTGLAGGEQYF
cdr3_nt: TGTGCCAGCAGCCAAGCGACTACGGGACTAGCGGGGGGAGAGCAGTACTTC

v_call: TRBV24-1
clone_size: .
d_call: TRBD1
j_call: TRBJ1-3
cdr3_aa: CATSHLFDRACGNTIYF
cdr3_nt: TGTGCCACCAGTCATCTCTTTGACAGGGCCTGCGGAAACACCATATATTTT

v_call: TRBV5-4
clone_size: few
d_call: .
j_call: TRBJ1-2
cdr3_aa: CASSRTANYGYTF
cdr3_nt: TGTGCCAGCAGTCGGACAGCTAACTATGGCTACACCTTC

v_call: TRBV29-1
clone_size: few
d_call: .
j_call: TRBJ1-5
cdr3_aa: CSVGHTIGQPQHF
cdr3_nt: TGCAGCGTGGGGCATACTATAGGTCAGCCCCAGCATTTT

v_call: TRBV2
clone_size: .
d_call: .
j_call: TRBJ2-5
cdr3_aa: CASSAVTKRGETQYF
cdr3_nt: TGTGCCAGCAGCGCGGTCACAAAAAGGGGAGAGACCCAGTACTTC

v_call: TRBV27
clone_size: few
d_call: .
j_call: TRBJ1-6
cdr3_aa: CASRTGIDRSPLHF
cdr3_nt: TGTGCCAGCAGAACAGGGATTGATCGTTCACCCCTCCACTTT

v_call: TRBV27
clone_size: few
d_call: .
j_call: TRBJ1-5
cdr3_aa: CASSLQVSQPQHF
cdr3_nt: TGTGCCAGCAGTTTACAGGTTAGTCAGCCCCAGCATTTT

v_call: TRBV29-1
clone_size: .
d_call: TRBD1
j_call: TRBJ1-2
cdr3_aa: CSVGGQLYGYTF
cdr3_nt: TGCAGCGTTGGGGGACAGCTCTATGGCTACACCTTC

v_call: TRBV20-1
clone_size: .
d_call: .
j_call: TRBJ2-5
cdr3_aa: CSARREETQYF
cdr3_nt: TGCAGTGCTAGACGAGAAGAGACCCAGTACTTC

v_call: TRBV30
clone_size: .
d_call: TRBD1
j_call: TRBJ2-3
cdr3_aa: CAWSTPGTGRGTQYF
cdr3_nt: TGTGCCTGGAGTACCCCCGGGACAGGGAGAGGTACGCAGTATTTT

v_call: TRBV6-5
clone_size: .
d_call: .
j_call: TRBJ2-3
cdr3_aa: CASSYSRGDTQYF
cdr3_nt: TGTGCCAGCAGTTACTCAAGGGGAGATACGCAGTATTTT

v_call: TRBV6-2/TRBV6-3
clone_size: .
d_call: .
j_call: TRBJ2-5
cdr3_aa: CASSSGLRTQYF
cdr3_nt: TGTGCCAGCAGTTCCGGGTTGAGGACCCAGTACTTC

v_call: TRBV2
clone_size: .
d_call: .
j_call: TRBJ2-3
cdr3_aa: CASSERQENTYF
cdr3_nt: TGTGCCAGCAGTGAACGACAGGAGAACACGTATTTT

v_call: TRBV27
clone_size: .
d_call: .
j_call: TRBJ2-2
cdr3_aa: CASSRSAGELFF
cdr3_nt: TGTGCCAGCAGTCGATCAGCCGGGGAGCTGTTTTTT

v_call: TRBV5-6
clone_size: .
d_call: .
j_call: TRBJ1-2
cdr3_aa: CASSLYAETDYGYTF
cdr3_nt: TGTGCCAGCAGCTTGTACGCCGAGACAGACTATGGCTACACCTTC

v_call: TRBV6-5
clone_size: .
d_call: TRBD2
j_call: TRBJ2-7
cdr3_aa: CASSPGTSGPGQYF
cdr3_nt: TGTGCCAGCAGTCCCGGGACTAGCGGGCCAGGGCAGTACTTC

v_call: TRBV18
clone_size: few
d_call: TRBD1
j_call: TRBJ1-1
cdr3_aa: CASSPSGGRIAFF
cdr3_nt: TGTGCCAGCTCACCATCAGGGGGCCGGATAGCTTTCTTT